Below are 13 T cell receptor beta chains sequenced from a single sample in a study of T cell responses to AZD1222 COVID-19 vaccine. This table comes from immunoSEQ multiplex PCR, and its TCRdb copy is limited to in-frame clones, with some not included. This table holds roughly 67,000 clones, about 90% found once. The starting material was peripheral blood, obtained on day 0 of AZD1222 vaccination. The receptor source for this set is an adult in good health.

V is TRBV3-1 (or the pseudogene TRBV3-2) and J is TRBJ2-5; D is perhaps TRBD1 (5 bases). Germline assignment: CDR1 LGHDT and CDR2 YNNKEL (reference sequence). The V end lost 1 base, the J end lost 4 bases, and 7 bases lay between the germline ends. The CDR3 runs to 13 residues. CDR3 coding DNA: TGTGCCAGCAGCCAAGCAGGGTCAGAGACCCAGTACTTC. Its translation: CASSQAGSETQYF.

The chain recombines TRBV19 with TRBJ1-2; 10 nucleotides agree with TRBD1. Per the germline V gene, CDR1 is LNHDA and CDR2 is SQIVND (reference sequence). V was pared by 2 bases and J by 3 bases, with 3 bases of the junction left unmatched. The CDR3 runs to 15 residues. CDR3: CASSIRGQGYYGYTF. CDR3 sequence (DNA): TGTGCCAGTAGTATAAGGGGACAGGGGTACTATGGCTACACCTTC.

The gene calls are TRBV5-1 and TRBJ2-2, with D hard to call. With 6 bases removed from V and 5 bases from J, the gap between germline ends came to 14 bases. The CDR3 loop spans 14 amino acids. Germline CDR1 is SGHRS and CDR2 is YFSETQ. The CDR3 coding sequence is TGCGCCAGCACCGGTGTTGGCCTTACCGGGGAGCTGTTTTTT. The encoded protein is CASTGVGLTGELFF.

This chain uses TRBV6-2 or TRBV6-3 with TRBJ2-1; D remains ambiguous. There are 12 residues in the CDR3. Looked up from germline, CDR1 is MNHEY and CDR2 is SVGEGT. V was trimmed by 4 bases and J by 4 bases, leaving 5 bases between them. This CDR3 is CASSSGYNEQFF. CDR3 DNA: TGTGCCAGCAGTTCTGGGTACAATGAGCAGTTCTTC.

The rearrangement joins TRBV28 to TRBJ1-2; D is possibly TRBD1 (5 bases). Germline V lookup: CDR1 MDHEN, CDR2 SYDVKM. The V end was cut by 7 bases, the J end by 4 bases, with 25 bases between. The CDR3 sequence is 17 residues long. The chain's CDR3 is CASTSPHFRLQGYGYTF. The CDR3 nucleotides are TGTGCCAGCACTTCCCCCCACTTCCGCCTTCAGGGCTATGGCTACACCTTC.

By sample fraction, this clone is medium-sized. The chain is built from TRBV6-5 and TRBJ2-5; 8 bases align to TRBD1. Per the germline V gene, CDR1 is MNHEY and CDR2 is SVGAGI. V dropped 6 bases and J dropped 4; count of bases not matched to a gene: 10. There are 15 residues in the CDR3. This chain's CDR3 is CASRSGQGVAETQYF. CDR3 coding DNA: TGTGCCAGCAGATCCGGACAGGGCGTCGCAGAGACCCAGTACTTC.

V is TRBV21-1 and J is TRBJ2-1; the table calls TRBD2, which could not be checked here. TRBV21-1 is reported as a pseudogene. The CDR3 is made up of 20 amino acids. The CDR3 DNA is TGTGCCAGCAGCAACGTTTGTAGGGGGACTAGCGGGACGTCCTACAATGAGCAGTTCTTC. This sequence encodes CASSNVCRGTSGTSYNEQFF.

This sequence joins TRBV7-2 and TRBJ2-2; D is uncertain. Trimming stripped 5 bases from V and 6 bases from J, with 4 bases between. Germline assignment: CDR1 SGHTA and CDR2 FQGNSA. This CDR3 is 11 amino acids long. CDR3 region: CASSPAGELFF. For the CDR3, the DNA is TGTGCCAGCAGCCCAGCCGGGGAGCTGTTTTTT. Supplemented by reference TRBV7-2 and TRBJ2-2, the full variable domain reads GAGVSQSPSNKVTEKGKDVELRCDPISGHTALYWYRQSLGQGLEFLIYFQGNSAPDKSGLPSDRFSAERTGGSVSTLTIQRTQQEDSAVYLCASSPAGELFFGEGSRLTVL.

The chain joins TRBV7-2 to TRBJ2-2, with D maybe TRBD2 (6 bases). The CDR3 is 16 amino acids. V was shortened by 1 base and J by 4 bases, with 13 bases between the two germline ends. The germline V gene encodes CDR1 SGHTA and CDR2 FQGNSA. CDR3 nucleotide sequence: TGTGCCAGCAGCTTAGAAGCCAGGAGGGTCACCGGGGAGCTGTTTTTT. This translates into CASSLEARRVTGELFF.

A few counts support this clone. The rearrangement links TRBV2 to TRBJ2-7, with D possibly being TRBD1 (6 bases). Trimming removed 3 bases at V and 7 bases at J, with 19 bases between. The length of the CDR3 is 15 residues. Germline CDR1 and CDR2: SNHLY and FYNNEI. This CDR3 reads CASSETPRGTGEQYF. The CDR3 DNA follows: TGTGCCAGCAGTGAGACTCCAAGGGGGACGGGGGAGCAGTACTTC.

As for this clone: Other DNA sequences from this sample encode an identical CDR3 as well. The gene calls are TRBV2 and TRBJ1-5; D is possibly TRBD1 (6 bases). There are 15 residues in the CDR3. CDR1 and CDR2 (germline): SNHLY, FYNNEI. Trimming cost V 3 bases and J 0 bases, with 9 bases left between them. The CDR3 region has the DNA TGTGCCAGCAGTGAGCAGGGGAATAGCAATCAGCCCCAGCATTTT. The encoded protein is CASSEQGNSNQPQHF.

The rearrangement links TRBV11-2 to TRBJ2-3; 10 bases map to TRBD2. This CDR3 comprises 19 residues. Per the germline V gene, CDR1 is SGHAT and CDR2 is FQNNGV. With V trimmed by 6 bases and J by 0 bases, 15 bases remained unmatched. The CDR3 DNA reads as TGTGCCAGCAGATTTAAGGGGCTAGCGGGAGAGGTTAGCACAGATACGCAGTATTTT. This codes for CASRFKGLAGEVSTDTQYF.

The rearrangement joins TRBV7-4 to TRBJ2-1; 7 nucleotides agree with TRBD2. Germline loops: CDR1 SGHVT, CDR2 SQSDAQ. Trimming at V came to 2 bases and at J to 3 bases, leaving 4 bases not matched to a gene. The CDR3 runs 15 residues. The DNA of the CDR3 is TGTGCCAGCAGCTTATTGCGGGAGCGCTACAATGAGCAGTTCTTC. This gives the protein CASSLLRERYNEQFF. Combining the CDR3 with reference TRBV7-4 and TRBJ2-1 gives the whole variable domain GAGVSQSPRYKVAKRGRDVALRCDSISGHVTLYWYRQTLGQGSEVLTYSQSDAQRDKSGRPSGRFSAERPERSVSTLKIQRTEQGDSAVYLCASSLLRERYNEQFFGPGTRLTVL.